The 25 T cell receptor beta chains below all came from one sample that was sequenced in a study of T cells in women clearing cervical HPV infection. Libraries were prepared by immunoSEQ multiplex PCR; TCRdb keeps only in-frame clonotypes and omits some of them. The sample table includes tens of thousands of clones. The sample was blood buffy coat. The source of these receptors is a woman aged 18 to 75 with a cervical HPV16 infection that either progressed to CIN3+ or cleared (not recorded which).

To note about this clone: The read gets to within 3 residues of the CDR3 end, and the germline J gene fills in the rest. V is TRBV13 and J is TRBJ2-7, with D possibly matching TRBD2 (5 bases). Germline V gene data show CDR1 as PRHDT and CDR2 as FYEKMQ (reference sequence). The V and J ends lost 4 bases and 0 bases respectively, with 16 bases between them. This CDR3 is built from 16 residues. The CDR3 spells CASSSWTGESSYEQYF. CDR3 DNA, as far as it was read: TGTGCCAGCAGCTCCTGGACTGGAGAGAGCTCCTACGAG.

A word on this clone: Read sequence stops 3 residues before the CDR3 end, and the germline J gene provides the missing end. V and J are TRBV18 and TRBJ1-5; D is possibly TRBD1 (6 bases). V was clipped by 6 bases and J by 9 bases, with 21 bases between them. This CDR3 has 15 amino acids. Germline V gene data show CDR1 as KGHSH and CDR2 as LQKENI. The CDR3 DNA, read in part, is TGTGCCAGCTCGGAACAGGGTATTAGCAATGCGCCC. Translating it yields CASSEQGISNAP. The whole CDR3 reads CASSEQGISNAPQHF.

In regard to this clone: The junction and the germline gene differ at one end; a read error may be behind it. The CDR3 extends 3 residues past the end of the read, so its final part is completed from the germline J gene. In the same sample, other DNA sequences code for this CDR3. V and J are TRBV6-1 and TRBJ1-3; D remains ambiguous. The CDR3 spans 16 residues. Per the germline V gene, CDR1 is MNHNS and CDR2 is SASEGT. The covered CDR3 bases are TGTGCCAGCAGTGAAGGTATGACCAACGTCAGGAACACA. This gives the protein CASSEGMTNVRNT. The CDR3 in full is CASSEGMTNVRNTIYF.

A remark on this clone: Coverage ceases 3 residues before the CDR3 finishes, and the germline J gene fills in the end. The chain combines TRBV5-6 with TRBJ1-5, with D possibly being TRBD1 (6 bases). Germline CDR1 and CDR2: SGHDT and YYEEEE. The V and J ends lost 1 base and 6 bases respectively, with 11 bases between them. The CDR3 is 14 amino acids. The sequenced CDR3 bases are TGTGCCAGCAGCTTGTCTTCAGGGGCTCAGCCC. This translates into CASSLSSGAQP. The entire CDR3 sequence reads CASSLSSGAQPQHF.

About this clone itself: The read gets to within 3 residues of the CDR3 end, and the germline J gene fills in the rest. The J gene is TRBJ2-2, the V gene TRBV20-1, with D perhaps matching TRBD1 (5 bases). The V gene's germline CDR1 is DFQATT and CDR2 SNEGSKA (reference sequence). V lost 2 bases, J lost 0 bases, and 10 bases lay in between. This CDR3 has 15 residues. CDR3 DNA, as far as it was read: TGCAGTGCTAGATTAACAGGAGCGAACACCGGGGAG. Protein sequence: CSARLTGANTGE. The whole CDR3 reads CSARLTGANTGELFF.

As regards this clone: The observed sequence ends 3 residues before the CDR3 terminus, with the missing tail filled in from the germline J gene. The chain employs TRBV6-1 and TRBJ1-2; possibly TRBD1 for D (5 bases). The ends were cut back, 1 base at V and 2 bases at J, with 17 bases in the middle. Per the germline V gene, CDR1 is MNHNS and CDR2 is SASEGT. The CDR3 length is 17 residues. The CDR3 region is CASSEGLGAELNYGYTF. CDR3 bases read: TGTGCCAGCAGTGAAGGTTTAGGGGCAGAACTAAACTATGGC.

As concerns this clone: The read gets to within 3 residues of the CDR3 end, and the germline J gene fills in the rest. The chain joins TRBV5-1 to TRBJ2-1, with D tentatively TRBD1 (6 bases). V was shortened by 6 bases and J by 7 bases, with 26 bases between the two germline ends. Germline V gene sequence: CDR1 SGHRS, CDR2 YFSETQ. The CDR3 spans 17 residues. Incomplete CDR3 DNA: TGCGCCAGCACTGAGATTCCCAGGGGTTCCGGGATGAATGAG. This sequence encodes CASTEIPRGSGMNE. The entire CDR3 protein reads CASTEIPRGSGMNEQFF.

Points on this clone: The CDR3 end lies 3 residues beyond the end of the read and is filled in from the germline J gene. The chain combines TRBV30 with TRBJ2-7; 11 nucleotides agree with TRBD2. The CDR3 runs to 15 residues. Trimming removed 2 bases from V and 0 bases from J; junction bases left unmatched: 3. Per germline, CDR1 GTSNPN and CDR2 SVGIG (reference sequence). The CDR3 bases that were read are TGTGCCTGGAGTCCACTAGCGGGGGTCTCCTACGAG. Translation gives CAWSPLAGVSYE. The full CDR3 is CAWSPLAGVSYEQYF.

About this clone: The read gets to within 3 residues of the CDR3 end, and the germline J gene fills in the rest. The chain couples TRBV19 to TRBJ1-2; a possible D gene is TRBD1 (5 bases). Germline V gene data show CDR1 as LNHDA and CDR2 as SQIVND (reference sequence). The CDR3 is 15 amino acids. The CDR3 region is CASSTMTSGAYDYTF. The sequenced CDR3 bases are TGTGCCAGTAGTACTATGACTAGCGGGGCCTACGAC.

The CDR3 region is CASLLETGGPGELFF. The covered CDR3 bases are TGTGCCAGTCTACTTGAGACAGGGGGCCCCGGGGAG. The chain employs TRBV19 and TRBJ2-2; 10 positions match TRBD1. Read sequence stops 3 residues before the CDR3 end, and the germline J gene provides the missing end. The V gene end was trimmed by 8 bases and the J gene end by 6 bases; junction bases not matched to a gene: 9. In germline, CDR1 is LNHDA, CDR2 SQIVND (reference sequence). The CDR3 runs to 15 residues.

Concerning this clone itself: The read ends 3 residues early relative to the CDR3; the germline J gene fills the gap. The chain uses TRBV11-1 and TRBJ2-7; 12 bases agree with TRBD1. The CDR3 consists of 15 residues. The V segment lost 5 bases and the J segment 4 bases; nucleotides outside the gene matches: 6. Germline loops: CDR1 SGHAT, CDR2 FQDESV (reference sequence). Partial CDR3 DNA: TGTGCCAGCAGCCATGGGACAGGGGGCACGTACGAG. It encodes CASSHGTGGTYE. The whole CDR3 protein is CASSHGTGGTYEQYF.

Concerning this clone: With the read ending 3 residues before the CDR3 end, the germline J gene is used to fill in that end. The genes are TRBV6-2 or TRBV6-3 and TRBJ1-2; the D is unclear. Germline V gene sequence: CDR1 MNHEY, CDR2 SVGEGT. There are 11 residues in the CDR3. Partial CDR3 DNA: TGTGCCAGCAGGCAAAACAATGAC. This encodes CASRQNND. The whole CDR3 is CASRQNNDYTF.

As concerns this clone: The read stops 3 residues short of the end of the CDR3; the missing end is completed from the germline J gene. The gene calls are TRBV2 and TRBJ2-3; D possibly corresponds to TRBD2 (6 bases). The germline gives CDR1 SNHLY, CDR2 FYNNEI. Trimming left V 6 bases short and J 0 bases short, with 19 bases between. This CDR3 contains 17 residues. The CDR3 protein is CASSLKRLDPSTDTQYF. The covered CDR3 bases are TGTGCCAGCAGCCTAAAGAGACTAGACCCTAGCACAGATACG.

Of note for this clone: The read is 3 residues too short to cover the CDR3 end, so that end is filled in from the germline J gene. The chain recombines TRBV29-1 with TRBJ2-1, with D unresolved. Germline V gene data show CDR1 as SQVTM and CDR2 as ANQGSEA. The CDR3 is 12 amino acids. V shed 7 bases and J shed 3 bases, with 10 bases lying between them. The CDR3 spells CSAHRSYNEQFF. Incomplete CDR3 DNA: TGCAGCGCCCACAGAAGCTACAATGAG.

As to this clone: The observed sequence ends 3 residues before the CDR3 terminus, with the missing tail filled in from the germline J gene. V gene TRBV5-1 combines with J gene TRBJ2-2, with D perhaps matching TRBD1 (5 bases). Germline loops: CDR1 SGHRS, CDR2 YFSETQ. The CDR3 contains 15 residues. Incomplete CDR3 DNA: TGCGCCAGCAGCTTGTGGGGCCAGGATAATGAAAAG. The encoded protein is CASSLWGQDNEK. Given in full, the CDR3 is CASSLWGQDNEKLFF. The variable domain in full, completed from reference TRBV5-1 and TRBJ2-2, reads KAGVTQTPRYLIKTRGQQVTLSCSPISGHRSVSWYQQTPGQGLQFLFEYFSETQRNKGNFPGRFSGRQFSNSRSEMNVSTLELGDSALYLCASSLWGQDNEKLFFGEGSRLTVL.

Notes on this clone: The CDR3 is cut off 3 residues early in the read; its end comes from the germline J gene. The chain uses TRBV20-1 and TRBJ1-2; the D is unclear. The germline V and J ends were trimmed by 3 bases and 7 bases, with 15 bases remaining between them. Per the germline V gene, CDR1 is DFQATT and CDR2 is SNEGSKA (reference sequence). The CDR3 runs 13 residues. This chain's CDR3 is CSASQTSSGGYTF. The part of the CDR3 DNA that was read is TGCAGTGCTAGTCAGACTAGCAGCGGTGGC.

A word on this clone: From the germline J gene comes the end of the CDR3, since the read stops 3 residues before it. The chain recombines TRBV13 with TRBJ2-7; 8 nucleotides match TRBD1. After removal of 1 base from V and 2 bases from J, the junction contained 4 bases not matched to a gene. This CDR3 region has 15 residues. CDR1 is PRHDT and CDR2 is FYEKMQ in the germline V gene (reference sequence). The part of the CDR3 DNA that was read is TGTGCCAGCAGCTTAGCCCGACAGGGGACCTACGAG. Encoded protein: CASSLARQGTYE. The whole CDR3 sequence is CASSLARQGTYEQYF.

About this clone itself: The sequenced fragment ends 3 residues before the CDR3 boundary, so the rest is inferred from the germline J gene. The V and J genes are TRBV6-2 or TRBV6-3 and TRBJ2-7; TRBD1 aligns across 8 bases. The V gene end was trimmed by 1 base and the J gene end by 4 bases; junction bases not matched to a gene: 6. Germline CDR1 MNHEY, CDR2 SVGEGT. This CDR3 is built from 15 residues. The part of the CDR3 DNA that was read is TGTGCCAGCAGTTACTTCCAGGGGGCTACGTACGAG. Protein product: CASSYFQGATYE. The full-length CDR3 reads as CASSYFQGATYEQYF.

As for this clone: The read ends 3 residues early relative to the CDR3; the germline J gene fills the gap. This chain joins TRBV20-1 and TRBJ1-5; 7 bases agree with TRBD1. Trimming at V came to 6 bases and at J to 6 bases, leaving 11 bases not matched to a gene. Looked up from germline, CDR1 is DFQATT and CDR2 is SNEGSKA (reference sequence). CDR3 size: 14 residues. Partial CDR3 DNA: TGCAGTGCAATACAGGGGAGCGGATCTCAGCCC. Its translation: CSAIQGSGSQP. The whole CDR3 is CSAIQGSGSQPQHF.

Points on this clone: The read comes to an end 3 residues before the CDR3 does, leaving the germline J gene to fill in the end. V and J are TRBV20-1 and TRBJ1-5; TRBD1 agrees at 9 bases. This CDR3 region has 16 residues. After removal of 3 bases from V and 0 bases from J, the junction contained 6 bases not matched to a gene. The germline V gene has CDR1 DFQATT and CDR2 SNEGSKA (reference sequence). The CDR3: CSARERTGDSNQPQHF. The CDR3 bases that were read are TGCAGTGCTAGGGAACGGACAGGGGATAGCAATCAGCCC.

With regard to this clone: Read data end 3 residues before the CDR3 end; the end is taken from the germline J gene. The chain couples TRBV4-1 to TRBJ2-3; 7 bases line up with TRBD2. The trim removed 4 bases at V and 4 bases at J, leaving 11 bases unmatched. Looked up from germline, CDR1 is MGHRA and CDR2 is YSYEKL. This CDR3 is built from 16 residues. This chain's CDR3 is CASSRQGLVRSDTQYF. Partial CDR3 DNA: TGCGCCAGCAGCCGGCAAGGACTAGTTAGGTCAGATACG.

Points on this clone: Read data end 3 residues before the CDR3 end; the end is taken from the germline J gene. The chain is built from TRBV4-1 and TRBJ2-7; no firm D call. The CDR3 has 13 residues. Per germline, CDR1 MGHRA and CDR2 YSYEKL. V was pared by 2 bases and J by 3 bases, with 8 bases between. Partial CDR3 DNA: TGCGCCAGCAGCCAAAGACCGGGCTACGAG. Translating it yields CASSQRPGYE. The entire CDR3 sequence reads CASSQRPGYEQYF.

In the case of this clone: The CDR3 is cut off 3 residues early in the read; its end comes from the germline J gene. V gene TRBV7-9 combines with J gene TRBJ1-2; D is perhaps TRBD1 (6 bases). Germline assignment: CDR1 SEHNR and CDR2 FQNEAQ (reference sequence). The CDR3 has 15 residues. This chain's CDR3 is CASSLGPGASDTYTF. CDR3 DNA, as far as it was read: TGTGCCAGCAGCTTAGGGCCAGGGGCATCAGATACC.

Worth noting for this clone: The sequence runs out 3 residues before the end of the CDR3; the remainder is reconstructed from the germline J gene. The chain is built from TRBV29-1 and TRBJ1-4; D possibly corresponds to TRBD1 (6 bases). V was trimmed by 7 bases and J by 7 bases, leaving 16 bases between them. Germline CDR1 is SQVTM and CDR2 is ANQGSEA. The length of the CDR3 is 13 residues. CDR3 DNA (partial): TGCAGCGCCAAGACAGGCCGTGGTGAAAAA. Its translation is CSAKTGRGEK. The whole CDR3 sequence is CSAKTGRGEKLFF.

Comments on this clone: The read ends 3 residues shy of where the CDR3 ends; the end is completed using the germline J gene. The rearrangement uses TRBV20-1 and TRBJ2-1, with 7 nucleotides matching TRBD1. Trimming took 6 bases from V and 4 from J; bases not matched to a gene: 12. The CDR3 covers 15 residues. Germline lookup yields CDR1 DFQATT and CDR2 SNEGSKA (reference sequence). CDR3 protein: CSALQGDYSYNEQFF. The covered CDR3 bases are TGCAGTGCCCTCCAGGGGGATTATTCGTACAATGAG.